This TCR beta chain was observed in a study of T cell responses to AZD1222 COVID-19 vaccine (dated by TCRdb to the early 2020s). Describing the broader study: A total of more than 230 trial participants underwent TCR sequencing, of whom approximately 210 received two doses of AZD1222 and about 26 received two doses of the MenACWY control vaccine. Trial participants were enrolled by age into subgroups of 18-55, 56-69 and 70-plus years, and about 150, 27 and 61 TCR-sequenced participants, respectively, were included in these subgroups.

V loses 6 bases at its end and J loses 8 bases; junction bases beyond the gene matches: 14. From cysteine to phenylalanine, the CDR3 is 15 amino acids long. The CDR3 DNA has 45 bases and is translated from base 1. From the germline V gene, CDR1 is SQVTM and CDR2 is ANQGSEA. The research as a whole found: Most participants were white British and females outnumbered males, and the authors suggested that clonal diversity may have been underestimated. Because no day 14 peak-response samples were available, the repertoires could be characterized only after the peak T cell response. The whole spike protein was spanned by vaccine-associated CD4 TCRs, and dominant responses were seen in regions 160-218 and 743-854. Conclusions about previously exposed vaccinees are limited, since just six AZD1222 recipients were seropositive for SARS-CoV-2 at baseline. In the small 56-69-year group, the increase in depth fell short of significance, most likely because of low power. Epitopes outside the regions mutated in the B.1.351 and B.1.1.7 variants were reportedly recognized by nearly half of the unique spike-specific TCRs. After two AZD1222 doses, both the breadth and the depth of spike-specific TCRs were significantly higher than at day 0 and than in MenACWY recipients.

The time point tag for this specimen amounts to: about 28 days (+/-7) after the second vaccine dose. AZD1222 recipients whose second dose came at about 4 weeks and those whose second dose came at about 12 weeks were combined into one group, since spike-specific TCR depth and breadth did not differ between the two schedules. Vaccinee samples came from UK trials COV001 and COV002, including a single-blind randomized controlled phase 2/3 trial of AZD1222 (ChAdOx1 nCoV-19) in healthy adults. Trial participant PBMC samples were collected at day 0 and day 28 after the second dose for TCRbeta chain sequencing. The CDR3 regions of human TCRbeta chains were analyzed by immunosequencing. Under the source paper's analysis protocol: TCRs in the repertoires were compared against a reference library of SARS-CoV-2-specific TCRs that had been generated with the MIRA antigen-specificity platform. Breadth was defined as the fraction of unique TCRs that were SARS-CoV-2-associated. Depth was defined as the fraction of total T cells that were SARS-CoV-2-associated. Using the MIRA data, every spike-specific TCR was mapped to the spike region that the TCR reacted to and assigned to either a CD4 or a CD8 class. Log10-transformed breadth and depth values were compared by one-way ANOVA with Sidak's multiple comparisons tests. TCRdb's version of the immuneACCESS table is confined to in-frame rearrangements and falls short of the full clone set. An unresolved V gene accounts for under half of the shortfall where checked; the remainder is of unknown origin. For V, J and clone size, that table is used; D and trimming come from the DNA. The sample table holds roughly 150,000 clones, of which about nine tenths were seen once. The top ten constitute roughly 3.3% of the sample.

Remarks on this clone: Its antigen specificity is not known. No per-base quality is available; no much larger clone lies one base away.

The material sequenced was peripheral blood, taken 28 days after the second AZD1222 dose. The sequence was obtained from an adult who received the AZD1222 COVID-19 vaccine. This sequence uses TRBV29-1 and TRBJ2-2; 8 junctional bases match TRBD2. The DNA sequence is given as TGCAGCGTACAGGCCGGGACTAGGGGCTCTGGGGAGCTGTTTTTT. It encodes CSVQAGTRGSGELFF.